The sequence of this T cell receptor beta chain was determined in a study of OX40 agonist ivuxolimab in advanced cancers. Background for the entire study: Ivuxolimab, which targeted the costimulatory receptor OX40 (CD134), was an agonistic, fully human IgG2 monoclonal antibody. Intravenous ivuxolimab was administered to patients every 2 weeks at six dose levels: 0.01, 0.1, 0.3, 1.5, 3 and 10 mg/kg. Of the approximately 50 dose-escalation patients, hepatocellular carcinoma was present in roughly 19, melanoma in some 15, renal cell carcinoma in 9 and head and neck cancer in 9. In the dose-escalation cohort, 82.7% of patients were male, and the mean age was around 60 years, with a range of roughly 20 to 80. Prior anti-PD-1, anti-PD-L1 or anti-CTLA-4 therapy was permitted, and approximately 42% of dose-escalation patients had received checkpoint inhibitors. Three dose-escalation patients achieved partial responses, one with hepatocellular carcinoma and two with cutaneous melanoma. Peripheral TCRbeta sequencing was intended to test whether TCR sequence diversity was altered and clonal T-cell expansion was caused by ivuxolimab. The paper describes the monotherapy dose-escalation part (N ≈ 52 patients) of the phase I trial of ivuxolimab.

Via the germline V gene, CDR1 is MGHDK and CDR2 SYGVNS. V gives up 3 bases and J gives up 5 bases, and the segment between their germline ends measures 16 bases. The CDR3 measures 15 amino acids from cysteine to phenylalanine. Of all the DNA, just the CDR3 is kept, 45 bases in frame from base 1. Patients with a history of autoimmune disease or receiving systemic immunosuppression were excluded from the trial. Peripheral blood for TCR sequencing was collected from all dose cohorts at baseline, on cycle 4 day 1, and on cycle 7 day 1. Samples were obtained from an open-label, multicenter, first-in-human phase I dose-escalation trial of ivuxolimab. Adults with locally advanced or metastatic head and neck squamous cell, hepatocellular, melanoma or renal cell carcinoma were enrolled in the trial. Before TCR sequencing, CD4+ T cells and CD8+ T cells were sorted from peripheral blood as separate populations.

On this clone itself: Its cognate antigen has yet to be identified. No base-level quality is on record; no much larger clone is a single base apart.

Overall study outcomes, separate from this receptor: After ivuxolimab, expanded clones were on average more numerous among CD8+ T cells than among CD4+ T cells. Partial responders in the 0.1-3.0 mg/kg groups had among the lowest normalized peripheral clonal expansion, especially among CD8+ T cells. Low levels of normalized T-cell clonal expansion were also seen in some nonresponding patients. At doses from 0.1 to 3.0 mg/kg, clonal expansion was seen in both CD4+ and CD8+ blood T cells between baseline and week 6. The antigen specificity of the peripheral T cells that underwent clonal expansion was not determined.

To sequence the TCRbeta CDR3 region, genomic DNA was isolated from the sorted cells. The immunoSEQ Assay was used for sequencing of TCRbeta CDR3 regions. This immuneACCESS table, as held by TCRdb, lists in-frame sequences with V and J called but not all clones. Of the missing ones, under half trace to an unresolved V gene in checked studies; the others have no known cause. The table for this sample lists tens of thousands of clones; around 90% of them were counted only once. The ten largest clonotypes hold 12% of the sample. The receptor comes from an adult with an advanced solid tumor such as melanoma, head and neck, liver or kidney cancer. Material: CD4+ or CD8+ T cells sorted from blood, obtained in a trial of the OX40 agonist ivuxolimab. The chain is made from TRBV25-1 and TRBJ1-2; the D gene cannot be resolved reliably. The DNA sequence is as follows: TGTGCCAGCAGTGATCCTATAGACGGAGGGTATGGCTACACCTTC. Translated, this is CASSDPIDGGYGYTF.